The clone carrying this TCR beta chain was seen many times. Its antigen is currently unknown. The sample originates from a study of Graves' ophthalmopathy and Graves' hyperthyroidism. Amplified TCR beta CDR3 regions were obtained using RNA transcripts as template. The first-round RT-PCR employed HTBI primers together with the Qiagen OneStep RT-PCR kit. A multiplex PCR was then performed as the second round. TCRdb redid the calling of the multiplex PCR reads with MiXCR, one entry per CDR3 protein. The data contain 620,000 or so distinct CDR3 sequences, 22% of them singletons. Study-level findings and limits: At 70.59% sensitivity and 72.22% specificity, the model predicted progression of the ophthalmopathy. Ophthalmopathy was separated from stable hyperthyroidism by a 13-signature model with roughly 91% sensitivity and roughly 81% specificity.

CDR3 length equals 14 residues. Trimming stripped 4 bases from V and 2 bases from J, with 12 bases between. CDR1 and CDR2 (germline): SGHRS, YFSETQ. PBMCs were isolated by Ficoll-Paque density gradient centrifugation, using roughly 10 ml of fresh peripheral blood as the starting material. This TCR was recovered from a woman aged 18-30 years with stable Graves' hyperthyroidism. Some clones in this sample may be carry-over from other donors' samples. The chain couples TRBV5-1 to TRBJ1-2; maybe TRBD1 (5 bases). Specimen: peripheral blood. The CDR3 coding sequence is TGCGCCAGCAGCCCCGACAGAGAGAACTATGGCTACACCTTC. Protein: CASSPDRENYGYTF.